These 3 T cell receptor beta chains originate from one sample sequenced in a study of cytomegalovirus exposure and HLA in healthy donors (dated by TCRdb to about 2017). The method behind the library was the immunoSEQ multiplex PCR assay. TCRdb took over this immuneACCESS table, retaining in-frame rearrangements with V and J assigned. Such tables are incomplete; in checked studies, under half of the missing clones stem from an unresolved V gene, and the remainder is unexplained. The sample table lists about 150,000 clones, approximately 90% of them with a count of one. The ten largest make up about 6.4% of the sample. Input material: PBMCs. These TCRs come from a woman aged 25-40 years in good health and CMV-seropositive.

The rearrangement joins TRBV2 to TRBJ2-7; 9 nucleotides align to TRBD1. CDR1 and CDR2 (germline): SNHLY, FYNNEI. Losses at the gene ends were 7 bases for V and 0 bases for J; bases not matched to a gene: 7. There are 15 residues in the CDR3. Written as DNA, the CDR3 is TGTGCCAGCATTCGGGACAGGGCATTCTCCTACGAGCAGTACTTC. Translated, it gives CASIRDRAFSYEQYF.

This chain links TRBV11-3 with TRBJ2-2, with TRBD2 matching over 8 bases. V was pared by 5 bases and J by 4 bases, with 6 bases of the junction left unmatched. The germline gives CDR1 SGHNT, CDR2 YENEEA. The CDR3 is made up of 15 amino acids. CDR3 in DNA: TGTGCCAGCAGCCCTCGGGGGGGGACCACCGGGGAGCTGTTTTTT. Its protein is CASSPRGGTTGELFF.

This chain joins TRBV15 and TRBJ2-2; D uncertain. Germline V CDR1 and CDR2: LNHNV, YYDKDF (reference sequence). This CDR3 has 14 residues. V was clipped by 0 bases and J by 3 bases, with 5 bases between them. The chain's CDR3 is CATSRDSDTGELFF. In DNA, the CDR3 is TGTGCCACCAGCAGAGACAGCGACACCGGGGAGCTGTTTTTT.